These T cell receptor beta chains were read from a single sample in a study of blood T cell repertoires in COVID-19. TCRdb keeps only in-frame clones here, not all; method: immunoSEQ multiplex PCR. The repertoire has some 66,000 clones, roughly nine tenths of them found once; the top ten carry less than 9.5%. Input material: peripheral blood. These receptors came from a human donor in a cohort sampled during active COVID-19. Both conserved end residues are part of each CDR3. D genes are given only for firm matches. Some rows mark clone size as missing; the rest say once, few, many or name a class of expanded clone.

j_call v_call d_call clone_size cdr3_nt cdr3_aa
TRBJ1-1 TRBV6-5 - - TGTGCCAGCAGGCAGACAGGAATGGTTGGGGCTTTCTTT CASRQTGMVGAFF
TRBJ2-1 TRBV7-6 - few TGTGCCAGCAGCCCTGAGACTTCCAATGAGCAGTTCTTC CASSPETSNEQFF
TRBJ2-5 TRBV7-2 - - TGTGCCAGCAGCTTAGTTTCCGAAGAGACCCAGTACTTC CASSLVSEETQYF
TRBJ2-2 TRBV7-9 - - TGTGCCAGTACAGGGTTCGCGAACACCGGGGAGCTGTTTTTT CASTGFANTGELFF
TRBJ1-5 TRBV28 - - TGTGCCAGCCAAAGGGGAAGCAATCAGCCCCAGCATTTT CASQRGSNQPQHF
TRBJ1-4 TRBV25-1 TRBD1 - TGTGCCAGCAGCGGGACAGGGGAGGTTGAAAAACTGTTTTTT CASSGTGEVEKLFF
TRBJ2-5 TRBV3-1/TRBV3-2 - - TGTGCCAGCAGCCTCCTCAGCGGGCGGGGTGAGACCCAGTACTTC CASSLLSGRGETQYF
TRBJ2-7 TRBV18 TRBD1 - TGTGCCAGCTCAAATCGGGACAGGAGTTACGAGCAGTACTTC CASSNRDRSYEQYF
TRBJ1-2 TRBV7-9 TRBD1 - TGTGCCAGCAGCTTCTACACCCCGGACAGGGCCTATGGCTACACCTTC CASSFYTPDRAYGYTF
TRBJ2-5 TRBV28 TRBD2 - TGTGCCAGCACCCACTCGGGACTAGCGGGAGGAGGGGCAGAGACCCAGTACTTC CASTHSGLAGGGAETQYF
TRBJ1-3 TRBV6-5 - - TGTGCCAGCAGTCATCGGGGGGCTTATGGAAACACCATATATTTT CASSHRGAYGNTIYF
TRBJ2-3 TRBV28 - - TGTGCCAGCAGTTTTCCAGCCGGGACAGATACGCAGTATTTT CASSFPAGTDTQYF
TRBJ2-3 TRBV13 - - TGTGCCAGCAGCTTAGGGCAGACTAGCACAGATACGCAGTATTTT CASSLGQTSTDTQYF
TRBJ2-3 TRBV7-9 TRBD2 once TGTGCCAGCAGCTTAGGGGGGAGCGGGAGGCCGCGCACAGATACGCAGTATTTT CASSLGGSGRPRTDTQYF
TRBJ1-4 TRBV28 - - TGTGCCAGCCAAACGCCGGGGGGGTGGGATGAAAAACTGTTTTTT CASQTPGGWDEKLFF
TRBJ1-4 TRBV6-2/TRBV6-3 TRBD1 - TGTGCCAGCAGCCCCGGGACAGGGGAAAAAAAACTGTTTTTT CASSPGTGEKKLFF
TRBJ1-1 TRBV29-1 TRBD1 once TGCAGCGTTTGGGACAGGGGGAACACTGAAGCTTTCTTT CSVWDRGNTEAFF
TRBJ2-1 TRBV29-1 - - TGCAGCGAGCGACAGGCATCGGGCTACAATGAGCAGTTCTTC CSERQASGYNEQFF
TRBJ2-1 TRBV7-9 TRBD1 once TGTGCCAGCAGCTACGGACAGGGGGTTTATGAGCAGTTCTTC CASSYGQGVYEQFF
TRBJ2-5 TRBV19 TRBD2 - TGTGCCAGTGCCGCACTAGCGGGCATCCAAGAGACCCAGTACTTC CASAALAGIQETQYF
TRBJ2-5 TRBV7-8 - - TGTGCCAGCAGCTTAGAGGGGGTGACCCAGTACTTC CASSLEGVTQYF
TRBJ2-3 TRBV19 TRBD2 - TGTGCCAGCCGGACTAGCGAGAGCACAGATACGCAGTATTTT CASRTSESTDTQYF
TRBJ2-5 TRBV7-6 - - TGTGCCAGCAGCTCGAGATTTTTCGAGGGAGAGACCCAGTACTTC CASSSRFFEGETQYF
TRBJ1-1 TRBV4-2 - few TGTGCCAGCAGCCAAGACGGTACCGGGGGCACTGAAGCTTTCTTT CASSQDGTGGTEAFF
TRBJ2-3 TRBV25-1 TRBD2 - TGTGCCAGCAGTGAATGGGGGGGTGGGACAGATACGCAGTATTTT CASSEWGGGTDTQYF
TRBJ2-1 TRBV27 TRBD1 - TGTGCCAGCAGTTTACCCGGACAGGGGGCCTACAATGAGCAGTTCTTC CASSLPGQGAYNEQFF
TRBJ2-3 TRBV7-7 - - TGTGCTAGCAGCTTCTCAATTAGCAGAAGCACAGATACGCAGTATTTT CASSFSISRSTDTQYF
TRBJ2-5 TRBV6-2/TRBV6-3 - - TGTGCCAGCAGTCGCCGGGGGGAGACCCAGTACTTC CASSRRGETQYF
TRBJ1-2 TRBV3-1/TRBV3-2 - - TGTGCCAGCAGCCAAGATGCCAGGGCAGGGCATGGCTACACCTTC CASSQDARAGHGYTF
TRBJ1-4 TRBV7-9 - - TGTGCCAGCAGCTTAGTGGCAGGGTCTGAAAAACTGTTTTTT CASSLVAGSEKLFF
TRBJ2-7 TRBV4-3 TRBD2 - TGCGCCAGCAGCCAAGTCGGGGGGTTGACCTACGAGCAGTACTTC CASSQVGGLTYEQYF
TRBJ1-6 TRBV25-1 TRBD1 - TGTGCCAGCAACACAGGGGGGAGCTTCGATTCACCCCTCCACTTT CASNTGGSFDSPLHF
TRBJ2-1 TRBV28 TRBD2 - TGTGCCAGCAGTTTAGCAAGCGGGAGGGCCTACTATGAGCAGTTCTTC CASSLASGRAYYEQFF
TRBJ2-7 TRBV9 - - TGTGCCAGCAGCGTAGGAGTTGGTGGGAGATCCTACGAGCAGTACTTC CASSVGVGGRSYEQYF
TRBJ2-3 TRBV9 - - TGTGCCAGCAGCCTACTGGACACGGGCTTTGATACGCAGTATTTT CASSLLDTGFDTQYF
TRBJ2-1 TRBV6-9 TRBD2 - TGTGCCAGCAGTTCCCTACCCTTACTAGCGGGAGAAAGCTCCTACAATGAGCAGTTCTTC CASSSLPLLAGESSYNEQFF
TRBJ1-6 TRBV10-2 - once TGCGCCAGTAAAGATACGAATCTGGCAGGGGAGAGGTCACCCCTCCACTTT CASKDTNLAGERSPLHF
TRBJ1-3 TRBV5-4 - - TGTGCCAGCAGCTTGGGACAAGGTGAAAACACCATATATTTT CASSLGQGENTIYF
TRBJ1-2 TRBV5-4 - - TGTGCCAGCAGCTTGGCCGAGTTGCGGGCTAACGGCTACACCTTC CASSLAELRANGYTF
TRBJ1-1 TRBV29-1 - - TGCAGCGTTGAGGGGGAGGGGACTGAAGCTTTCTTT CSVEGEGTEAFF
TRBJ1-5 TRBV6-6 - - TGTGCCAGCAGTTACTCGGCAGGCAATCAGCCCCAGCATTTT CASSYSAGNQPQHF
TRBJ2-1 TRBV6-2/TRBV6-3 TRBD1 - TGTGCCAGCAGTTACCGGACAGGTCTCAATGAGCAGTTCTTC CASSYRTGLNEQFF
TRBJ1-6 TRBV4-3 - few TGCGCCAGCAGCCAAGGACTAAGCTTGGCAGCGAGTAATTCACCCCTCCACTTT CASSQGLSLAASNSPLHF
TRBJ2-7 TRBV7-2 - - TGTGCCAGCAGCTTAGCGTCCCAGGGCGAGCAGTACTTC CASSLASQGEQYF
TRBJ2-7 TRBV7-9 TRBD1 - TGTGCCAGCAGCCCGGGACAGGGAGTCTACGAGCAGTACTTC CASSPGQGVYEQYF
TRBJ1-5 TRBV19 - - TGTGCCAGTAGTCCGATAGGCGGGGGGCTGGGGGGTCAGCCCCAGCATTTT CASSPIGGGLGGQPQHF